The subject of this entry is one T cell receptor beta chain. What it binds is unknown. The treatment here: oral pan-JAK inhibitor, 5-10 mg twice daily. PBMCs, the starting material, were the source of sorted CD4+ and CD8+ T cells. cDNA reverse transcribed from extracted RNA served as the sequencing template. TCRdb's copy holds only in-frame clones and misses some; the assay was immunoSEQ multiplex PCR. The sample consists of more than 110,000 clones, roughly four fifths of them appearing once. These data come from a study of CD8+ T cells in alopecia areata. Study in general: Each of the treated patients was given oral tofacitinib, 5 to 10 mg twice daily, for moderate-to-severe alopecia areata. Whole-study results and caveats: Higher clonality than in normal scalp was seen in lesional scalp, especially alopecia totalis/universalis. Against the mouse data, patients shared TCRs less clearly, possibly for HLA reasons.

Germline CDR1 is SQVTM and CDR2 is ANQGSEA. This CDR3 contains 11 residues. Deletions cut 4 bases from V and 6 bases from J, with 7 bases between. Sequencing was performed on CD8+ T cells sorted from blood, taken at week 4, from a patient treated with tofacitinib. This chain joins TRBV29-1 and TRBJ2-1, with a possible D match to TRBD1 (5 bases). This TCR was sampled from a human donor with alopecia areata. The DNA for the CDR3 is TGCAGCGTTGGGCAGGGCAATGAGCAGTTCTTC. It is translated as CSVGQGNEQFF.